This entry features one T cell receptor (beta chain) sequence. The CDR3 is 15 residues long. Per the germline V gene, CDR1 is SGHTS and CDR2 is YDEGEE. The V gene end was trimmed by 0 bases and the J gene end by 2 bases; junction bases not matched to a gene: 2. Using immunoSEQ multiplex PCR, the repertoire was profiled, and TCRdb retains in-frame clones only, with some absent. This table holds 65,000 to 90,000 clones, 80% to 90% found once. The data are from a study of blood T cell repertoires in COVID-19. The sequenced sample was peripheral blood. This clonotype originated in an elderly man with COVID-19, enrolled during active disease. This chain uses TRBV5-8 with TRBJ2-7; 10 positions agree with TRBD1. CDR3 residues: CASSLVGQGAYEQYF. The CDR3 nucleotides read TGTGCCAGCAGCTTGGTAGGACAGGGGGCCTACGAGCAGTACTTC. The entire variable domain, with the rest obtained from reference TRBV5-8 and TRBJ2-7, is as follows: EAGVTQSPTHLIKTRGQQATLRCSPISGHTSVYWYQQALGLGLQFLLWYDEGEERNRGNFPPRFSGRQFPNYSSELNVNALELEDSALYLCASSLVGQGAYEQYFGPGTRLTVT.